This is a list of T cell receptor beta chains from one sample in a study of immune characterization of retroperitoneal liposarcoma. One entry per CDR3 protein, called by TCRdb with MiXCR from the PCR reads. The data contain around 11,000 distinct CDR3 sequences, 45% to 50% of them singletons. Sample: tumor tissue. These receptors originate from a female donor with retroperitoneal liposarcoma. CDR3s include the opening cysteine and the closing phenylalanine or tryptophan. The D gene is left open where the match is weak. Some rows mark clone size as missing; the rest say once, few, many or name a class of expanded clone.

j_call | v_call | clone_size | d_call | cdr3_aa | cdr3_nt
TRBJ2-7 | TRBV6-4 | - | TRBD2 | CASSGASGEAYNEQYF | TGTGCCAGCAGTGGAGCTAGCGGGGAGGCCTACAATGAGCAGTACTTC
TRBJ2-1 | TRBV6-1 | few | TRBD2 | CASTGTSGYNEQFF | TGTGCCAGCACCGGGACTAGCGGCTACAATGAGCAGTTCTTC
TRBJ2-6 | TRBV6-1 | - | - | CASSYEGGSGANVLTF | TGTGCCAGCAGTTACGAGGGGGGCTCTGGGGCCAACGTCCTGACTTTC
TRBJ2-1 | TRBV7-2 | - | TRBD2 | CASSFVRPGLAGGREQFF | TGTGCCAGCAGCTTCGTCCGGCCGGGGCTAGCGGGGGGGCGGGAGCAGTTCTTC
TRBJ1-1 | TRBV6-1 | - | - | CASTEGAVTEAFF | TGTGCCAGCACCGAAGGGGCAGTGACTGAAGCTTTCTTT
TRBJ2-4 | TRBV6-5 | once | TRBD2 | CASSYREGNIQYF | TGTGCCAGCAGTTACAGGGAGGGAAACATTCAGTACTTC
TRBJ2-1 | TRBV27 | - | TRBD2 | CASSSHEAGRVNEQFF | TGTGCCAGCAGTTCCCACGAAGCGGGGAGAGTAAATGAGCAGTTCTTC
TRBJ2-7 | TRBV6-1 | - | - | CATRFGREAYEQYF | TGTGCCACAAGGTTCGGCAGGGAAGCCTACGAGCAGTACTTC
TRBJ2-3 | TRBV10-1 | - | - | CALRPGGGDTQYF | TGCGCCCTAAGACCCGGGGGCGGTGATACGCAGTATTTT
TRBJ2-4 | TRBV27 | - | - | CASTMLARMENIQYF | TGTGCCAGCACCATGCTGGCCAGGATGGAAAACATTCAGTACTTC
TRBJ2-5 | TRBV11-2 | few | TRBD2 | CASSLLAGPQETQYF | TGTGCCAGCAGCTTACTAGCGGGGCCCCAAGAGACCCAGTACTTC
TRBJ2-1 | TRBV6-1 | - | TRBD2 | CASSNNGGGRRNEQFF | TGTGCCAGCAGCAACAATGGCGGGGGTAGGAGAAATGAGCAGTTCTTC
TRBJ2-3 | TRBV6-5 | few | - | CASSLQGNRDTQYF | TGTGCCAGCAGTCTCCAGGGGAACCGGGATACGCAGTATTTT
TRBJ2-1 | TRBV6-1 | - | TRBD1 | CASSGTGGANEQFF | TGTGCCAGCAGCGGGACAGGGGGCGCAAATGAGCAGTTCTTC
TRBJ2-7 | TRBV7-2 | medium-sized | TRBD2 | CASSRTSDHNEQYF | TGTGCCAGCAGCCGGACTAGCGACCACAATGAGCAGTACTTC
TRBJ2-5 | TRBV7-3 | few | - | CASSLQPAAGETQYF | TGTGCCAGCAGCTTACAGCCCGCGGCCGGGGAGACCCAGTACTTC
TRBJ2-1 | TRBV6-1 | - | TRBD1 | CASKVGQGQPYEQFF | TGTGCCAGCAAAGTCGGACAGGGACAACCTTACGAGCAGTTCTTC
TRBJ2-7 | TRBV6-5 | - | - | CASSYIYEQYF | TGTGCCAGCAGCTATATCTACGAGCAGTACTTC
TRBJ2-1 | TRBV7-6 | medium-sized | TRBD2 | CASSLTRGKIETYNEQFF | TGTGCCAGCAGCTTGACGCGGGGGAAGATAGAGACCTACAATGAGCAGTTCTTC
TRBJ1-6 | TRBV6-1 | - | TRBD1 | CASSRQGSDSPLHF | TGTGCCAGCAGTCGACAGGGATCTGATTCACCCCTCCACTTT
TRBJ2-5 | TRBV14 | - | TRBD1 | CASSRTGRLYVWETQYF | TGTGCCAGCAGCCGGACAGGGAGGCTGTATGTTTGGGAGACCCAGTACTTC
TRBJ2-5 | TRBV6-1 | - | - | CASSRGTSSQETQYF | TGTGCCAGCAGCCGCGGGACTTCTTCACAAGAGACCCAGTACTTC
TRBJ2-1 | TRBV10-1 | few | TRBD1 | CASSESDFRGQGEQFF | TGCGCCAGCAGTGAGTCGGATTTCAGGGGGCAAGGTGAGCAGTTCTTC
TRBJ2-3 | TRBV27 | few | TRBD1 | CASSLYDIGGSSTDTQYF | TGTGCCAGCAGTTTATACGACATAGGGGGCTCTAGCACAGATACGCAGTATTTT